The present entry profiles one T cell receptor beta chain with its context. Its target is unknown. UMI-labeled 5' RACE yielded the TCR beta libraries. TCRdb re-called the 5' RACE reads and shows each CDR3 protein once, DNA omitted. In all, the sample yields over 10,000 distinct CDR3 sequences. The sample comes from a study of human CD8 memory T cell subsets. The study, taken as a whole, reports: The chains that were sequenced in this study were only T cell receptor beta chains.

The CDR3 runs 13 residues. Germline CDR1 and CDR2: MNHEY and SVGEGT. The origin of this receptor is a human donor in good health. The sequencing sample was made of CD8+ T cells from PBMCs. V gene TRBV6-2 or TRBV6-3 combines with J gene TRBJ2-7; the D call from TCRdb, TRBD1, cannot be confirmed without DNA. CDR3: CASRGGDSYEQYF.